These 24 T cell receptor beta chains share one sample of origin, sequenced in a study of identical twins. TCRdb redid the calling of the 5' RACE reads with MiXCR, one entry per CDR3 protein. The sample yields around 510,000 distinct CDR3 sequences, roughly an eighth seen once. The same specimen was also included in a second study, on yellow fever vaccine responses in identical twins.

The sample consisted of CD4+ T cells sorted from blood. The source is a woman aged 18 to 35 in good health.

This clonotype was counted between two and nine times. The chain is built from TRBV6-6 and TRBJ2-5, with unresolved D. CDR1 MNHNY and CDR2 SVGAGI come from the germline V gene (reference sequence). The ends were cut back, 6 bases at V and 4 bases at J, with 12 bases in the middle. The CDR3 consists of 13 residues. DNA for the CDR3: TGTGCCAGCAGACCGGAGACGGGAGAGACCCAGTACTTC. This translates into CASRPETGETQYF.

In its sample, this clonotype was seen a few times. The rearrangement joins TRBV5-1 to TRBJ1-1, with a tentative D call TRBD1 (5 bases). The CDR3 is made up of 14 amino acids. Germline assignment: CDR1 SGHRS and CDR2 YFSETQ. V was shortened by 2 bases and J by 5 bases, with 13 bases between the two germline ends. CDR3 nucleotide sequence: TGCGCCAGCAGCTTCACGGGGGTTGAAACTGAAGCTTTCTTT. Translating it yields CASSFTGVETEAFF.

In this sample, this clonotype turned up a few times. V and J are TRBV11-2 and TRBJ1-1; TRBD1 matches at 7 bases. V lost 5 bases to trimming and J lost 4 bases; unmatched junction nucleotides: 10. Germline-derived CDR1 and CDR2 are SGHAT and FQNNGV. CDR3 size: 15 residues. CDR3 amino acids: CASSTYRGGSTEAFF. The CDR3 region has the DNA TGTGCCAGCAGCACATACAGGGGCGGGTCCACTGAAGCTTTCTTT.

This clonotype turned up a few times. The chain recombines TRBV27 with TRBJ2-3; 11 nucleotides agree with TRBD2. The CDR3 is 16 amino acids. Trimming removed 7 bases from V and 4 bases from J; junction bases left unmatched: 10. CDR1 MNHEY and CDR2 SMNVEV come from the germline V gene (reference sequence). Written as DNA, the CDR3 is TGTGCCAGCACCCCGACTAGCGGGAAGGTTCCAGATACGCAGTATTTT. Protein sequence: CASTPTSGKVPDTQYF.

This clonotype was recorded at least ten times. This chain connects TRBV20-1 to TRBJ2-3; TRBD2 agrees at 13 bases. The germline V gene has CDR1 DFQATT and CDR2 SNEGSKA (reference sequence). CDR3 length equals 16 residues. V was clipped by 6 bases and J by 1 base; unmatched bases: 7. The chain's CDR3 is CSAEPGLAGGTDTQYF. The CDR3, as DNA: TGCAGTGCGGAACCCGGACTAGCGGGGGGCACAGATACGCAGTATTTT.

The V gene is TRBV5-1, the J gene TRBJ1-6, with no clear D. V lost 1 base to trimming and J lost 10 bases, with 12 bases between them. Germline CDR1 reads SGHRS; CDR2 reads YFSETQ. The CDR3 extends over 14 amino acids. CDR3 amino acids: CASSLRVGSSPLHF. CDR3 coding DNA: TGCGCCAGCAGCTTGAGAGTGGGTAGCTCACCCCTCCACTTT.

This clonotype has just a few counts. The chain has TRBV20-1 and TRBJ2-3, with D perhaps matching TRBD2 (6 bases). Germline V lookup: CDR1 DFQATT, CDR2 SNEGSKA (reference sequence). The CDR3 has 14 amino acids. The ends were cut back, 5 bases at V and 1 base at J, with 13 bases in the middle. The CDR3 DNA reads as TGCAGTGCTCGACTAGTTCGCGGCACAGATACGCAGTATTTT. Residues: CSARLVRGTDTQYF.

This chain joins TRBV7-9 and TRBJ2-3; 9 bases fit TRBD1. V lost 5 bases, J lost 4 bases, and 10 bases stayed unmatched. Germline CDR1 SEHNR, CDR2 FQNEAQ (reference sequence). This CDR3 has 16 residues. The CDR3 sequence: CASSRGDREVADTQYF. The CDR3 DNA sequence: TGTGCCAGCAGCCGAGGGGACAGGGAAGTGGCAGATACGCAGTATTTT. The full variable domain, its missing parts supplied by reference TRBV7-9 and TRBJ2-3, is DTGVSQNPRHKITKRGQNVTFRCDPISEHNRLYWYRQTLGQGPEFLTYFQNEAQLEKSRLLSDRFSAERPKGSFSTLEIQRTEQGDSAMYLCASSRGDREVADTQYFGPGTRLTVL.

This clonotype was counted only a few times. The gene calls are TRBV3-1 and TRBJ1-2, with D unresolved. The germline V and J ends were trimmed by 2 bases and 2 bases, with 9 bases remaining between them. The germline CDR1 and CDR2 sequences are LGHDT and YNNKEL (reference sequence). The CDR3 length is 14 residues. This CDR3 reads CASSQRSQNYGYTF. CDR3 bases: TGTGCCAGCAGCCAAAGAAGTCAGAACTATGGCTACACCTTC.

The chain links TRBV29-1 to TRBJ2-1; the match to TRBD2 covers 7 bases. The germline V gene encodes CDR1 SQVTM and CDR2 ANQGSEA. With 1 base clipped from V and 7 bases from J, the junction kept 10 bases outside the gene matches. This CDR3 is built from 15 residues. The chain's CDR3 is CSVEVLLAFLNEQFF. CDR3 bases: TGCAGCGTTGAAGTCCTACTAGCGTTCCTAAATGAGCAGTTCTTC.

The chain carries TRBV7-8 and TRBJ2-1; 8 bases agree with TRBD2. The CDR3 sequence is 13 residues long. The junction had 3 bases not matched to a gene; V was cut back by 6 bases and J by 5 bases. From germline, CDR1 is SGHVS and CDR2 FQNEAQ. In DNA, the CDR3 is TGTGCCAGCAGGACTAGCGCCGACAATGAGCAGTTCTTC. It translates to CASRTSADNEQFF.

This clonotype was found many times. This chain links TRBV12-3 or TRBV12-4 with TRBJ2-7; D gene uncertain. The CDR3 runs to 14 residues. V lost 7 bases and J lost 1, with 14 bases in between. CDR3 amino acids: CASTTTAQSYEQYF. DNA for the CDR3: TGTGCCAGCACCACCACAGCGCAGTCCTACGAGCAGTACTTC.

This clonotype was counted a few times. This chain joins TRBV5-1 and TRBJ2-7; D is perhaps TRBD1 (6 bases). The germline CDR1 and CDR2 sequences are SGHRS and YFSETQ. V was trimmed by 0 bases and J by 0 bases, leaving 13 bases between them. This CDR3 spans 16 amino acids. CDR3 protein: CASSLEPLTGSYEQYF. The CDR3 DNA reads as TGCGCCAGCAGCTTGGAACCTTTGACAGGCTCCTACGAGCAGTACTTC.

About this clonotype: Germline is not matched at one junction end, which may reflect a read error. The CDR3 nucleotides are TGTACCAGCAGCGCCTCCGGGACTAGTGTGGGAGAGACCCAGTACTTC. Amino acid sequence: CTSSASGTSVGETQYF. This chain uses TRBV9 with TRBJ2-5; TRBD2 matches 8 bases. The germline V gene encodes CDR1 SGDLS and CDR2 YYNGEE. The CDR3 covers 16 residues.

This clonotype was seen a handful of times. This chain links TRBV15 with TRBJ2-5; D remains unclear. With 1 base removed from V and 1 base from J, the gap between germline ends came to 10 bases. Germline CDR1 and CDR2: LNHNV and YYDKDF (reference sequence). CDR3 length: 15 residues. The CDR3: CATSRGGVGQETQYF. CDR3 nucleotide sequence: TGTGCCACCAGCAGAGGTGGGGTAGGCCAAGAGACCCAGTACTTC.

Only a few counts were recorded for this clonotype. The rearrangement joins TRBV6-1 to TRBJ2-7, with a tentative D call TRBD2 (6 bases). V was clipped by 6 bases and J by 4 bases, with 13 bases between them. Looked up from germline, CDR1 is MNHNS and CDR2 is SASEGT. The CDR3 loop spans 13 amino acids. The CDR3 DNA follows: TGTGCCAGCAGCACCATCGGGACTTACGAGCAGTACTTC. Protein product: CASSTIGTYEQYF.

The table lists this clonotype with a few counts. This chain connects TRBV4-3 to TRBJ2-7; TRBD2 is a possible D gene (6 bases). V dropped 0 bases and J dropped 6 bases, with 15 bases sitting between them. Per the germline V gene, CDR1 is LGHNA and CDR2 is YSLEER. The CDR3 has 15 residues. Here the CDR3 DNA reads TGCGCCAGCAGCCAAGATCTACTTGTGGAGGGCGAGCAGTACTTC. Translated: CASSQDLLVEGEQYF.

This clonotype was counted a few times. The chain carries TRBV20-1 and TRBJ2-7, with D unclear. CDR1 is DFQATT and CDR2 is SNEGSKA in the germline V gene (reference sequence). The ends were cut back, 2 bases at V and 3 bases at J, with 11 bases in the middle. CDR3 length equals 13 residues. The CDR3 here is CSARNSPNYEQYF. DNA of the CDR3: TGCAGTGCTAGAAATTCCCCCAACTACGAGCAGTACTTC.

About this clonotype: At one of its ends the junction is not consistent with the germline gene, which may arise from a read error. The rearrangement uses TRBV29-1 and TRBJ1-5; D uncertain. CDR1 SQVTM and CDR2 ANQGSEA come from the germline V gene. The CDR3 is made up of 13 amino acids. CDR3 coding DNA: TGCAGCGTTGGAGGGAATAGCAGTCAGCCCCAGCATTTT. Protein product: CSVGGNSSQPQHF.

The rearrangement uses TRBV20-1 and TRBJ2-7; D might be TRBD1 (5 bases). The V gene's germline CDR1 is DFQATT and CDR2 SNEGSKA (reference sequence). This CDR3 has 15 residues. The V and J ends lost 0 bases and 2 bases respectively, with 14 bases between them. CDR3 loop: CSAREETGVTYEQYF. The DNA for the CDR3 is TGCAGTGCTAGAGAGGAAACAGGTGTTACCTACGAGCAGTACTTC.

This chain uses TRBV18 with TRBJ2-1; D is possibly TRBD2 (7 bases). The V gene lost 3 bases and the J gene lost 9 bases, with 12 bases spanning the gap. The CDR3 covers 13 residues. CDR1 is KGHSH and CDR2 is LQKENI in the germline V gene. CDR3 region: CASSPGLGGEQFF. The CDR3 nucleotides read TGTGCCAGCTCACCCGGACTAGGGGGTGAGCAGTTCTTC.

This clonotype was detected only a few times. The chain uses TRBV7-2 and TRBJ2-1, with TRBD1 as a possible D gene (6 bases). This CDR3 region has 15 residues. V gave up 3 bases and J gave up 3 bases, with 12 bases separating them. Germline V gene data show CDR1 as SGHTA and CDR2 as FQGNSA. For the CDR3, the DNA is TGTGCCAGCAGCTTTATGGGGGCAGTCTACAATGAGCAGTTCTTC. Its translation: CASSFMGAVYNEQFF.

This clonotype occurred a few times. The chain links TRBV5-1 to TRBJ1-6, with TRBD1 matching over 11 bases. Germline V gene data show CDR1 as SGHRS and CDR2 as YFSETQ. V dropped 2 bases and J dropped 10; count of bases not matched to a gene: 5. This CDR3 comprises 15 residues. In DNA, the CDR3 is TGCGCCAGCAGCTTCACCGGGACAGGGGGGTCACCCCTCCACTTT. It translates to CASSFTGTGGSPLHF.

Only a few counts were recorded for this clonotype. V is TRBV5-4 and J is TRBJ2-7, with D perhaps given as TRBD1 or TRBD2 (6 bases each). This CDR3 is built from 17 residues. The germline gives CDR1 SGHNT, CDR2 YYREEE (reference sequence). Trimming left V 3 bases short and J 5 bases short, with 24 bases between. The CDR3 region is CASSSRERGTSRDEQYF. The CDR3 bases are TGTGCCAGCAGCTCAAGGGAGCGCGGGACATCTCGCGACGAGCAGTACTTC. The entire variable domain, with the rest obtained from reference TRBV5-4 and TRBJ2-7, is as follows: ETGVTQSPTHLIKTRGQQVTLRCSSQSGHNTVSWYQQALGQGPQFIFQYYREEENGRGNFPPRFSGLQFPNYSSELNVNALELDDSALYLCASSSRERGTSRDEQYFGPGTRLTVT.